The present T cell receptor (beta chain) was sequenced within a study of blood T cell repertoires in COVID-19. Study summary: Acute-phase and convalescent COVID-19 samples originated in the United States, Italy and Spain.

Cohort 3 donors were reported recovered after two negative PCRs, clearance, or symptom resolution. Per the germline V gene, CDR1 is LNHDA and CDR2 is SQIVND (reference sequence). CDR3 length: 16 amino acids. V shed 5 bases, J shed 6 bases, and the junction held 5 bases outside the gene matches. The repertoire was sequenced with immunoSEQ multiplex PCR; TCRdb's copy has only in-frame clones and lacks some. This table has about 190,000 clones, around 84% appearing once. This chain uses TRBV19 with TRBJ2-2; 14 bases fit TRBD2. This TCR was sampled from a woman between 25 and 40 years old who had recovered from COVID-19. The sample consisted of PBMCs or T cells enriched from blood (not recorded which). CDR3 sequence reads: CASSPGTSGGPGELFF. The CDR3 DNA is TGTGCCAGTAGTCCCGGGACTAGCGGGGGTCCCGGGGAGCTGTTTTTT.